The T cell receptor (beta chain) under discussion was sequenced for a study of T-cell memory formation after mild COVID-19 (dated by TCRdb to about 2021). Regarding the research as a whole: Most TCR sequence clusters were specific to one of the two donors. T-cell clones expanding and contracting after mild COVID-19 in two donors were tracked by longitudinal TCRalpha and TCRbeta repertoire sequencing. Two young, previously healthy adult volunteers made up the cohort, one male and one female.

Sequencing instrument: Illumina NovaSeq 6000. TCRalpha and TCRbeta cDNA libraries were constructed by 5'RACE with constant-segment primers, with sample barcodes and unique molecular identifiers being introduced. RNA was extracted from every sample with Trizol reagent. Libraries were amplified in two PCR steps, with a second sample barcode and Illumina TruSeq adapters added in the second step. Sequencing of libraries was performed on an Illumina NovaSeq with 2 x 150 bp paired-end reads. Turning to the authors' computational methods: Demultiplexing of reads and collapsing into UMI-guided consensus sequences were performed with migec v1.2.7. Using mixcr v2.1.11, UMI consensuses were aligned to TRA and TRB V and J templates and then assembled into clonotypes. A clonotype was counted as expanded or contracted only when both edgeR and NoisET called the clonotype significant, with the noise models trained on biological replicates. For edgeR calls, a false discovery rate-adjusted p below 0.01 and a log2 fold-change threshold of 1 were applied. As an exploratory analysis of dynamics, max-normalized trajectories of the 1000 most abundant clonotypes were examined by PCA with hierarchical clustering. Each responding clone was given a CD4 or CD8 phenotype based on the CD4+ and CD8+ repertoires, which had been sequenced separately. TCRdb reran the public reads through fastp at Q25 and MiXCR, keeping productive beta chains. Identical CDR3 proteins give one entry, which carries the most common genes and DNA. TCRdb, rather than the study authors, made the V and J calls. The table for this sample lists roughly 300,000 distinct CDR3 sequences; 16% of them were counted only once. The ten largest clones capture 23% of the sample.

Ficoll-Paque density gradient centrifugation was the method used to isolate PBMCs. With regard to this clonotype: It lacks a known antigen. Base quality data are lacking; no much larger clone is found one base away.

Reading the germline V gene gives CDR1 MNHEY and CDR2 SVGEGT. The CDR3 runs 14 residues from the cysteine to the phenylalanine. Of all the DNA, just the CDR3 is kept, 42 bases in frame from base 1. V and J lose 2 bases and 0 bases, and a span of 7 bases separates them. Study-wide findings and limitations: Contracting CD4+ clones turned up mainly in the CM and EM memory subsets, whereas EMRA was where CD8+ clones were enriched. The second-wave clones that peaked on day 37 were not confirmed to be SARS-CoV-2 specific. The study covered only a couple of mild cases, and larger cohorts including severe cases with pre-infection samples were considered necessary. Some responding clones were detected in pre-infection memory, suggesting pre-existing cross-reactive memory T cells joined the SARS-CoV-2 response. Balanced CD4/CD8 phenotypes were observed for clones contracting from day 15 to 85, whereas a bias towards CD4+ was observed for a second wave of clones expanding from day 15 to 37.

This clonotype originated in a man aged 18 to 30 who had mild COVID-19 (a few samples of this study predate the infection). The sample titles of this study are shuffled in the database, so cell type and time point are left out; the donor was told from shared clones. The rearrangement combines TRBV6-2 or TRBV6-3 with TRBJ1-1, with the D gene uncertain. Sequenced: PBMCs or a T cell subset sorted from them (not recorded which). The DNA sequence reads TGTGCCAGCAGTTACGGGAGGATGAACACTGAAGCTTTCTTT. Its translation reads: CASSYGRMNTEAFF.